The source of this T cell receptor (beta chain) is a study of cytomegalovirus exposure and HLA in healthy donors. CDR3 length: 15 amino acids. CDR1 is MRHNA, CDR2 SNTAGT, per germline. Deletions cut 3 bases from V and 5 bases from J, with 17 bases between. Clones were sequenced by immunoSEQ multiplex PCR, and TCRdb holds only the in-frame ones, with some missing. Of some 230,000 clones listed, approximately 90% were seen once; the top ten hold more than 1%. The clonotype comes from a woman in her late teens or twenties in good health and CMV-seronegative. Sequencing was carried out using PBMCs. The gene calls are TRBV6-4 and TRBJ2-7; maybe TRBD2 (5 bases). CDR3 amino acids: CASSEASGSRNEQYF. CDR3 DNA: TGTGCCAGCAGTGAGGCCAGCGGAAGTCGGAACGAGCAGTACTTC.